This T cell receptor (beta chain) was obtained from a study of Ad26.COV2.S vaccination and SARS-CoV-2 variants. The study's findings and limits: Recipients of vaccine and of placebo showed similar breadth of their non-spike TCR repertoires.

TCRdb keeps only in-frame clones here, not all; method: immunoSEQ multiplex PCR. The table shows about 680,000 clones, with more than 80% occurring only once. Points on this clone: Its specificity is unknown.

Looked up from germline, CDR1 is SNHLY and CDR2 is FYNNEI. This CDR3 spans 13 amino acids. V lost 9 bases and J lost 6, with 18 bases in between. Treatment of the sample: over 15 received Ad26.COV2.S at low or high dose, single or two shots; about five received placebo; per-sample allocation not given. Collection of the samples took place on day 63 after the first injection of vaccine or placebo. The individual, an adult aged 18-55 years, was a donor in Boston. This chain connects TRBV2 to TRBJ2-7; tentatively, D is TRBD1 or TRBD2 (5 bases each). This specimen consisted of peripheral blood, obtained in a trial of Ad26.COV2.S vaccine versus placebo. This receptor was obtained from a person aged 18-60 years who received the Ad26.COV2.S COVID-19 vaccine or a placebo. The CDR3 is CASLPEGISEQYF. Written as DNA, the CDR3 is TGTGCCAGTTTGCCTGAGGGGATCAGCGAGCAGTACTTC.